This TCR beta chain was sequenced for a study of T cell responses to AZD1222 COVID-19 vaccine. Sequencing used immunoSEQ multiplex PCR; TCRdb keeps in-frame clones, though not all of them. The table includes tens of thousands of clones, around 86% detected once. The material sequenced was peripheral blood, taken 28 days after the second AZD1222 dose. The TCR comes from an adult who received the AZD1222 COVID-19 vaccine.

The CDR3 nucleotides read TGTGCCAGTAGTGTGACTCGGACAGGTCAAACTGGAAACACCATATATTTT. Amino acid sequence: CASSVTRTGQTGNTIYF. The V call is TRBV19, the J call TRBJ1-3; 7 bases line up with TRBD1. Trimming took 5 bases from V and 2 from J; bases not matched to a gene: 12. Germline V gene data show CDR1 as LNHDA and CDR2 as SQIVND (reference sequence). CDR3 length: 17 residues.